The 25 T cell receptor beta chains presented below share a single source sample, sequenced in a study of cytotoxic CD8 clonotypes in ibrutinib-treated CLL. The repertoire was sequenced with immunoSEQ multiplex PCR; TCRdb's copy has only in-frame clones and lacks some. The sample records around 130,000 clones, around four fifths being singletons. The starting material was PBMCs, obtained after 24 months of ibrutinib treatment. Source of these receptors: a human donor with chronic lymphocytic leukemia.

The rearrangement uses TRBV5-6 and TRBJ2-2, with a weak D call TRBD1 (6 bases). The V end lost 5 bases, the J end lost 5 bases, and 22 bases lay between the germline ends. Germline V gene lookup returns CDR1 SGHDT and CDR2 YYEEEE. The CDR3 has 17 residues. This chain's CDR3 is CASRGDRFGDFTGELFF. The CDR3 nucleotides are TGTGCCAGCAGGGGAGACAGGTTTGGTGATTTTACCGGGGAGCTGTTTTTT.

The rearrangement joins TRBV6-5 to TRBJ2-7; 8 nucleotides align to TRBD1. The germline V gene has CDR1 MNHEY and CDR2 SVGAGI. The trim removed 5 bases at V and 3 bases at J, leaving 9 bases unmatched. The CDR3 totals 15 residues. The CDR3 nucleotides read TGTGCCAGCAGTCACAATGACAGGGGATACTACGAGCAGTACTTC. Encoded protein: CASSHNDRGYYEQYF.

This chain uses TRBV18 with TRBJ2-7; 7 bases line up with TRBD1. This CDR3 region has 14 residues. Unmatched junction bases numbered 10, after V lost 6 bases and J lost 5 bases. Germline-derived CDR1 and CDR2 are KGHSH and LQKENI. CDR3 region: CASSRSTGINEQYF. CDR3 coding DNA: TGTGCCAGCTCGCGATCGACAGGGATAAACGAGCAGTACTTC.

The gene calls are TRBV7-9 and TRBJ1-1, with D maybe TRBD1 (5 bases). Germline CDR1 and CDR2: SEHNR and FQNEAQ (reference sequence). The CDR3 consists of 14 residues. Between the trimmed V and J ends, which lost 2 bases and 7 bases, there was a span of 14 bases. This chain's CDR3 is CASSLLGGRGEAFF. The CDR3 DNA sequence: TGTGCCAGCAGCTTATTAGGCGGTAGGGGTGAAGCTTTCTTT.

In nucleotides, the CDR3 is TGTGCCAGCAGCTTAGGGCCTAGCGGGGGGGCAGAGACCCAGTACTTC. This encodes CASSLGPSGGAETQYF. The gene calls are TRBV7-2 and TRBJ2-5; TRBD2 matches 12 bases. Per germline, CDR1 SGHTA and CDR2 FQGNSA. This CDR3 region has 16 residues. V was pared by 1 base and J by 4 bases, with 4 bases of the junction left unmatched.

The chain employs TRBV7-2 and TRBJ2-1; possible D gene TRBD1, 5 bases. The CDR3 sequence is 15 residues long. In germline, CDR1 is SGHTA, CDR2 FQGNSA. V was shortened by 3 bases and J by 5 bases, with 14 bases between the two germline ends. In nucleotides, the CDR3 is TGTGCCAGCAGCTTGGGTGCAGGGCTCGACAATGAGCAGTTCTTC. Its translation: CASSLGAGLDNEQFF. Variable domain in full (rest from reference TRBV7-2 and TRBJ2-1): GAGVSQSPSNKVTEKGKDVELRCDPISGHTALYWYRQSLGQGLEFLIYFQGNSAPDKSGLPSDRFSAERTGGSVSTLTIQRTQQEDSAVYLCASSLGAGLDNEQFFGPGTRLTVL.

This chain connects TRBV6-6 to TRBJ1-3; possibly TRBD1 for D (6 bases). Germline V gives CDR1 MNHNY, CDR2 SVGAGI (reference sequence). The CDR3 covers 11 residues. Trimming left V 5 bases short and J 8 bases short, with 7 bases between. CDR3 region: CASSRGDTIYF. The CDR3 DNA sequence: TGTGCCAGCAGTAGGGGGGACACCATATATTTT.

This chain links TRBV19 with TRBJ1-2; 9 bases fit TRBD1. Losses at the gene ends were 1 base for V and 10 bases for J; bases not matched to a gene: 13. The CDR3 extends over 16 amino acids. Germline CDR1 and CDR2: LNHDA and SQIVND (reference sequence). CDR3 bases: TGTGCCAGTAGTATAGTCCCCTCCGGACAGGGGCTTACCTACACCTTC. Encoded protein: CASSIVPSGQGLTYTF.

V and J are TRBV10-2 and TRBJ2-2, with no clear D. V lost 6 bases to trimming and J lost 7 bases, with 15 bases between them. The CDR3 sequence is 14 residues long. Germline CDR1 WSHSY, CDR2 SAAADI. The CDR3 region is CASSPLAAGGELFF. The CDR3 nucleotides read TGCGCCAGCAGCCCACTCGCGGCAGGCGGGGAGCTGTTTTTT.

The J gene is TRBJ1-5, the V gene TRBV27; D is possibly TRBD1 (5 bases). CDR1 and CDR2 from the germline V gene are MNHEY and SMNVEV (reference sequence). The V end lost 5 bases, the J end lost 7 bases, and 9 bases lay between the germline ends. The CDR3 consists of 12 residues. The CDR3 protein is CASSQGSQPQHF. CDR3 coding DNA: TGTGCCAGCAGTCAGGGCAGCCAGCCCCAGCATTTT.

CDR3 bases: TGTGCCAGCAGCTTGTTTACACCGCAGTATTTT. Residues: CASSLFTPQYF. This chain uses TRBV5-8 with TRBJ2-3; D remains unclear. V was pared by 1 base and J by 10 bases, with 7 bases between. There are 11 residues in the CDR3. Germline loops: CDR1 SGHTS, CDR2 YDEGEE.

This chain uses TRBV19 with TRBJ1-5; 8 positions match TRBD1. The CDR3 runs to 14 residues. Germline-derived CDR1 and CDR2 are LNHDA and SQIVND (reference sequence). The V and J ends lost 4 bases and 9 bases, in that order; junction bases with no gene match: 8. CDR3 region: CASSTGQGPGPQHF. CDR3 bases: TGTGCCAGTAGTACCGGACAGGGCCCGGGGCCCCAGCATTTT.

The CDR3 sequence is CASSEGGQGYNEQFF. As DNA, the CDR3 is TGTGCCAGCAGTGAAGGGGGACAGGGCTACAATGAGCAGTTCTTC. The chain employs TRBV6-1 and TRBJ2-1, with 9 bases matching TRBD1. Trimming took 1 base from V and 3 from J; bases not matched to a gene: 1. The CDR3 is 15 residues long. The V gene's germline CDR1 is MNHNS and CDR2 SASEGT.

This chain links TRBV18 with TRBJ2-7, with a weak D call TRBD1 (7 bases). V lost 6 bases, J lost 2 bases, and 17 bases lay in between. This CDR3 has 15 residues. The germline V gene encodes CDR1 KGHSH and CDR2 LQKENI. CDR3 sequence reads: CASSVGQGGTYEQYF. The CDR3 bases are TGTGCCAGCTCCGTTGGCCAGGGGGGAACCTACGAGCAGTACTTC.

The chain employs TRBV13 and TRBJ2-3, with TRBD2 matching 13 bases. Per germline, CDR1 PRHDT and CDR2 FYEKMQ (reference sequence). Unmatched junction bases numbered 5, after V lost 5 bases and J lost 0 bases. The CDR3 consists of 17 residues. This CDR3 is CASSQTSGGLSTDTQYF. Written as DNA, the CDR3 is TGTGCCAGCAGCCAGACTAGCGGGGGGCTCAGCACAGATACGCAGTATTTT.

The chain employs TRBV6-1 and TRBJ1-5, with TRBD1 as a possible D gene (5 bases). This CDR3 contains 15 residues. Trimming cost V 3 bases and J 4 bases, with 13 bases left between them. CDR1 MNHNS and CDR2 SASEGT come from the germline V gene. The CDR3 bases are TGTGCCAGCAGTGAGAGAATGGGGACTAATCAGCCCCAGCATTTT. It encodes CASSERMGTNQPQHF.

J is TRBJ1-1 and V is TRBV27; D not certain. The CDR3 is made up of 13 amino acids. Trimming cost V 3 bases and J 0 bases, with 5 bases left between them. Germline CDR1 and CDR2: MNHEY and SMNVEV (reference sequence). CDR3 nucleotides: TGTGCCAGCAGTTTTACCATGAACACTGAAGCTTTCTTT. Protein: CASSFTMNTEAFF.

The V gene is TRBV5-5, the J gene TRBJ2-3; no firm D call. V lost 2 bases and J lost 0, with 10 bases in between. The CDR3 has 15 amino acids. Germline V lookup: CDR1 SGHKS, CDR2 YYEKEE (reference sequence). The CDR3 reads CASSLETRSTDTQYF. The CDR3 bases are TGTGCCAGCAGCTTAGAGACAAGAAGCACAGATACGCAGTATTTT. The whole variable domain, filled in from reference TRBV5-5 and TRBJ2-3, reads DAGVTQSPTHLIKTRGQQVTLRCSPISGHKSVSWYQQVLGQGPQFIFQYYEKEERGRGNFPDRFSARQFPNYSSELNVNALLLGDSALYLCASSLETRSTDTQYFGPGTRLTVL.

This clone was observed once. The chain couples TRBV5-6 to TRBJ1-2; D ambiguous. The CDR3 totals 13 residues. The germline gives CDR1 SGHDT, CDR2 YYEEEE. Trimming took off 0 bases at V and 4 bases at J, with 7 bases between the two ends. Here the CDR3 reads CASSLEPFYGYTF. The DNA for the CDR3 is TGTGCCAGCAGCTTGGAGCCTTTCTATGGCTACACCTTC.

The chain couples TRBV7-9 to TRBJ1-4; 7 bases are a match to TRBD1. V dropped 3 bases and J dropped 2; count of bases not matched to a gene: 0. The CDR3 sequence is 14 residues long. Germline CDR1 reads SEHNR; CDR2 reads FQNEAQ (reference sequence). CDR3 nucleotide sequence: TGTGCCAGCAGCTTGGGACAGACTAATGAAAAACTGTTTTTT. Residues: CASSLGQTNEKLFF.

This clone has a handful of counts. The chain combines TRBV10-3 with TRBJ2-5; tentatively, D is TRBD1 (6 bases). Germline V gives CDR1 ENHRY, CDR2 SYGVKD. The CDR3 covers 16 residues. V gave up 0 bases and J gave up 1 base, with 12 bases separating them. The CDR3 sequence is CAISESNDRTQETQYF. The CDR3 nucleotides are TGTGCCATCAGTGAGTCAAACGACAGGACCCAAGAGACCCAGTACTTC.

The genes are TRBV27 and TRBJ2-1; 12 bases agree with TRBD2. The junction had 8 bases not matched to a gene; V was cut back by 8 bases and J by 6 bases. This CDR3 has 15 amino acids. The V gene's germline CDR1 is MNHEY and CDR2 SMNVEV (reference sequence). Written as DNA, the CDR3 is TGTGCCAGCCGACTAGCGGGGGCCTTCTCCAATGAGCAGTTCTTC. Translation gives CASRLAGAFSNEQFF.

The chain carries TRBV19 and TRBJ2-1; possible D gene TRBD1, 5 bases. CDR1 is LNHDA, CDR2 SQIVND, per germline (reference sequence). V lost 2 bases, J lost 5 bases, and 13 bases lay in between. This CDR3 comprises 15 residues. Written as DNA, the CDR3 is TGTGCCAGTAGTATACAGGGTTCCAAGGACAATGAGCAGTTCTTC. Its protein is CASSIQGSKDNEQFF.

The chain is built from TRBV10-3 and TRBJ2-7; 8 nucleotides align to TRBD1. The germline V gene has CDR1 ENHRY and CDR2 SYGVKD. The CDR3 runs 14 residues. J gave up 4 bases and V 6 bases, and 8 bases lay outside the gene matches. CDR3 in DNA: TGTGCCATCAGGCCGGACAGGGAAGAATACGAGCAGTACTTC. Protein: CAIRPDREEYEQYF.

The chain combines TRBV5-1 with TRBJ2-5; D may match TRBD1 or TRBD2 (5 bases each). CDR3 length: 15 amino acids. The germline V and J ends were trimmed by 4 bases and 2 bases, with 15 bases remaining between them. CDR1 and CDR2 from the germline V gene are SGHRS and YFSETQ. The CDR3 loop reads CASSRGGGVQETQYF. CDR3 in DNA: TGCGCCAGCAGCCGGGGCGGCGGAGTACAAGAGACCCAGTACTTC.